The T cell receptor (beta chain) described here comes from a study of blood T cell repertoires in COVID-19. The overall study: Acute and convalescent COVID-19 specimens originated in the United States, Italy and Spain. From T cells, B-cell-depleted T cells, or PBMCs came the material, which was cDNA or gDNA.

How the authors handled the data: Amplified reference gene primers provided the basis for estimating nucleated cell counts. Repertoires were generated with immunoSEQ multiplex PCR, while TCRdb's copy carries only in-frame clones and drops some. V and J calls and clone size are given by that table; D and trimming were obtained from the DNA. The sample includes around 200,000 clones, approximately 90% of them seen just once. The V gene end was trimmed by 11 bases and the J gene end by 7 bases; junction bases not matched to a gene: 9. From germline, CDR1 is SNHLY and CDR2 FYNNEI. The CDR3 is 13 residues long.

The TCR was taken from a woman younger than 30 who had recovered from COVID-19. The chain joins TRBV2 to TRBJ1-2, with 11 bases identical to TRBD1. Material: peripheral blood. This CDR3 is CAGTGTGGSGYTF. CDR3 nucleotides: TGTGCCGGGACCGGGACAGGGGGAAGTGGCTACACCTTC. The whole variable domain, remainder taken from reference TRBV2 and TRBJ1-2, is EPEVTQTPSHQVTQMGQEVILRCVPISNHLYFYWYRQILGQKVEFLVSFYNNEISEKSEIFDDQFSVERPDGSNFTLKIRSTKLEDSAMYFCAGTGTGGSGYTFGSGTRLTVV.